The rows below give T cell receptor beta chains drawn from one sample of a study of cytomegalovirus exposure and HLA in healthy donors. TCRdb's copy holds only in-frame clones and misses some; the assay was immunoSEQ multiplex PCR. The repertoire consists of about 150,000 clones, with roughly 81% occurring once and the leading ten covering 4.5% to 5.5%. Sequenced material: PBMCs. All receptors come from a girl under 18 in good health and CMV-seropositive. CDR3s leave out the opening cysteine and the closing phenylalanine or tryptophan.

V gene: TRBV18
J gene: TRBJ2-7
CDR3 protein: ASSPRDRVDEQY

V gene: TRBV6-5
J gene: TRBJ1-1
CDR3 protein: ASIAPGANTEAF

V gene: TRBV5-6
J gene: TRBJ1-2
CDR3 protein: ASSRVYWAVTYGYT

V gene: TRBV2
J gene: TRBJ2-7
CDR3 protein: ASSEKTPGLAIHEQY

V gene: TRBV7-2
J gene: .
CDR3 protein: ASSLSPTSGSYEQY

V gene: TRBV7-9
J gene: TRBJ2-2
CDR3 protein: ASSPRTGRNTGELF

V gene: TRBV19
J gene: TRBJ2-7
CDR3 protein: ASRTDRGSYEQY

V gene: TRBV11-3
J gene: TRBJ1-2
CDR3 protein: ASSLDGQRKDGYT

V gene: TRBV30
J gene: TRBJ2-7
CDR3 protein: AWGRDTAFGEQY

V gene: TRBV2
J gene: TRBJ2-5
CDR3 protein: ASSRDTRGAQY

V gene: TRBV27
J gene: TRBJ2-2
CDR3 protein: ATRVGGHTGELF

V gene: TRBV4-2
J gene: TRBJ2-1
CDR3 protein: ASSQVGPGGPDEQF

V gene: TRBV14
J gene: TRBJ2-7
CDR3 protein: ASSQMGQGYYEQY

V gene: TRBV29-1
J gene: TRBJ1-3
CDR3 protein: SVVSVSGNTIY

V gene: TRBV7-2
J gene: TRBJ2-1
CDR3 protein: ASSLAPVEVAGLYNEQF

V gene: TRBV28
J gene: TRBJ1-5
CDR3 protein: ASNDRLHSNQPQH

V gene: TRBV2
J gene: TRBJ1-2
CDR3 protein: ASFPTGENYGYT

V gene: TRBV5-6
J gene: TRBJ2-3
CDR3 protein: ASSLAVPYTDTQY

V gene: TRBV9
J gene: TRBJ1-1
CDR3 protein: ASSAGGGPLNTEAF

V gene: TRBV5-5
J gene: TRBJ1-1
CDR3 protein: ASSFHSFIGSQGTEAF

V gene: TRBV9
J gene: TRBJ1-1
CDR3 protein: ASSPQGKNTEAF

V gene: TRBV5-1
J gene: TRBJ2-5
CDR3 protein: ASSPASGGAETQY

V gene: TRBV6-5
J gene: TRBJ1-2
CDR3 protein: ASRLDSNYGYT

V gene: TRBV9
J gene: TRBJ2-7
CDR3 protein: ASSPSTGLGEQY

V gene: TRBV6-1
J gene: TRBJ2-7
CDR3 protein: ATGRKRGLEQY

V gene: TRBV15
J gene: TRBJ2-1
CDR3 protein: ATSRAAYEQF

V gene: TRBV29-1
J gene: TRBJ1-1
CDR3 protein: SVAGLAGNTEAF

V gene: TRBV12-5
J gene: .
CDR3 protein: ASGPGGSPYEQY

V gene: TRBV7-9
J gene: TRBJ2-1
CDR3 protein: ASSFPRASYNEQF

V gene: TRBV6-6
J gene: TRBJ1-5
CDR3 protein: ASSSDVQPQH

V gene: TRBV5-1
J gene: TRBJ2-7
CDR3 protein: ASSPGHSYEQY

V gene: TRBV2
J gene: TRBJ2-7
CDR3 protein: ASRGQGKGYEQY

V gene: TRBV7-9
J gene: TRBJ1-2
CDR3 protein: ASSHTGTGNYGYT

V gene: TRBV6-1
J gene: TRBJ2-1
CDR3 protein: ASSAGGRGIYNEQF

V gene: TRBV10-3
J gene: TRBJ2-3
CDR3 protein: AIRIGQGSDTQY

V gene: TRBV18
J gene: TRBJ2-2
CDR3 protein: ASSPLNGQGAGELF

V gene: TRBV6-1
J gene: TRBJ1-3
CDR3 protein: ASSLDRASGNTIY

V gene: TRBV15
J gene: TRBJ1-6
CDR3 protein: ATSLRTGADSPLH

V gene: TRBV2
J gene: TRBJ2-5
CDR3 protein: ASSSDRVRETQY

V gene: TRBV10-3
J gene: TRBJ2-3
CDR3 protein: AISAAGGLRDTQY

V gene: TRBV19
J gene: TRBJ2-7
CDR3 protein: ASSYRTSSYEQY

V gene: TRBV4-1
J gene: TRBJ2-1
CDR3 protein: ASSQDEWTGTYNEQF

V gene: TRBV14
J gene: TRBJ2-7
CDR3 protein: ASSPTEGANVYEQY

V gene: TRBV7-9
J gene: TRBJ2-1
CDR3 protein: ASSPLLRDSYNEQF

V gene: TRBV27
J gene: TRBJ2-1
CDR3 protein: ASSLRDSTNEQF

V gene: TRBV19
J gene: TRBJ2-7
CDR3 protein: ASSLRTVGNEQY

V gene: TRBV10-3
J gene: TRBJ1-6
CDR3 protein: AIGQGGSPLH

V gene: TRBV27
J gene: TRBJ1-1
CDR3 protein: ASTGRVNTEAF

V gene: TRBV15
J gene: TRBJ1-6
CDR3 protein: ATSGGGAGRRDSPLH

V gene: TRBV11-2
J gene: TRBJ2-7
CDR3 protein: ASSFPGDLRTYEQY

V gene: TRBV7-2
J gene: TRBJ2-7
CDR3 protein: ASSSHGLAGFSYEQY

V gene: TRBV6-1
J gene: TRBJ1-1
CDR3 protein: ASSERGVGAF

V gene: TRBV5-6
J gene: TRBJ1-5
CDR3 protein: ASSLGQGFNQPQH

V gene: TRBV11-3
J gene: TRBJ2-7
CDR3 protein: ASSLRDTYYEQY

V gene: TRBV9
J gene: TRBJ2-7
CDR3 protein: ASSVGHRDYEQY

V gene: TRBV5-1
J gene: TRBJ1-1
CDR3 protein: ASSSDRPNTEAF

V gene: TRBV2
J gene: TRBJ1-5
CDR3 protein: ASSQGQAGQPQH

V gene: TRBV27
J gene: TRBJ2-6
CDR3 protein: ASGPGTGSSGANVLT

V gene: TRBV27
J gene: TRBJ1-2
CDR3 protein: ASSRGTDYGYT